A selection of T cell receptor beta chains follows, all from one sample in a study of blood T cells in healthy people across ages. TCRdb re-derived calls from the 5' RACE reads in MiXCR, one entry per CDR3 protein. This sample yields over 550,000 distinct CDR3 sequences, of which 25% to 35% are seen a single time; 15% to 18% belongs to the top ten. Sequencing input: blood. Receptors were obtained from a woman of 80 years or more in good health. CDR3s include the opening cysteine and the closing phenylalanine or tryptophan. The order of the fields is J gene, clone size, V gene, CDR3 length, D gene, CDR3 DNA, CDR3 protein. The D gene is left open where the match is weak. Rows may omit the clone size; those that give it use once, few, many or a size class.

TRBJ2-3,many,TRBV5-1,15,.,TGCGCCAGCAGCCCGACAGGCCTTAGCACAGATACGCAGTATTTT,CASSPTGLSTDTQYF
TRBJ2-3,.,TRBV30,15,TRBD2,TGTGCCTGGAGTGTGGGCGGGGGGGCCGGAGATACGCAGTATTTT,CAWSVGGGAGDTQYF
TRBJ2-5,many,TRBV20-1,13,TRBD1,TGCAGTGCCCCCGACAGGGTCTGGGAGACCCAGTACTTC,CSAPDRVWETQYF
TRBJ1-3,.,TRBV15,16,.,TGTGCCACCAGCAGAGATTATGGAGGCGCTGGAAACACCATATATTTT,CATSRDYGGAGNTIYF
TRBJ1-5,many,TRBV29-1,13,.,TGCAGCGCCAGCGAGGGTGGAAATCAGCCCCAGCATTTT,CSASEGGNQPQHF
TRBJ2-3,many,TRBV21-1,13,.,TGTGCCAGCACCCCAGGGGTTTCGGATACGCAGTATTTT,CASTPGVSDTQYF
TRBJ2-7,.,TRBV30,13,TRBD2,TGTGCCTGGAGTAGCGGGGGATCCTACGAGCAGTACTTC,CAWSSGGSYEQYF
TRBJ1-2,.,TRBV15,13,TRBD1,TGTGCCACCAGCAGCGGGTACAGGGGCGGCTACACCTTC,CATSSGYRGGYTF
TRBJ2-2,.,TRBV28,18,TRBD2,TGTGCCAGCATCCCCGGAGGGACTAGCGGGGCGAACACCGGGGAGCTGTTTTTT,CASIPGGTSGANTGELFF
TRBJ2-7,many,TRBV7-2,19,.,TGTGCCAGCAGCACCAGAGGGCAGGGAACTGAAAGGAGCTCCTACGAGCAGTACTTC,CASSTRGQGTERSSYEQYF
TRBJ2-2,many,TRBV7-3,14,.,TGTGCCAGCAGCTTAAAAAGGGGGACCGGGGAGCTGTTTTTT,CASSLKRGTGELFF
TRBJ2-2,many,TRBV24-1,17,TRBD1,TGTGCCACCAGTGATTTTTTGGACAGGGGCAACACCGGGGAGCTGTTTTTT,CATSDFLDRGNTGELFF
TRBJ1-2,.,TRBV6-1,13,.,TGTGCCAGCAGTGAACCCCCCGCATGGCGCTACACCTTC,CASSEPPAWRYTF
TRBJ1-6,many,TRBV6-5,14,.,TGTGCCAGCAGTTATGGGGGGGTGCGATCACCCCTCCACTTT,CASSYGGVRSPLHF
TRBJ1-2,once,TRBV30,11,.,TGTGCCTGGGAGGAGGGATCTGGCTACACCTTC,CAWEEGSGYTF
TRBJ2-1,many,TRBV7-9,14,.,TGTGCCAGCAGCTTAGGGTCCTTAGCGTCTGAGCAGTTCTTC,CASSLGSLASEQFF
TRBJ2-1,many,TRBV5-1,15,.,TGCGCCAGCAGCTTGGGGTGGGGGGGCAACAATGAGCAGTTCTTC,CASSLGWGGNNEQFF
TRBJ1-1,.,TRBV7-9,15,.,TGTGCCAGCAGCTTAAGTGCGGGGGGCTTCGCTGAAGCTTTCTTT,CASSLSAGGFAEAFF
TRBJ1-1,few,TRBV7-9,13,.,TGTGCCAGCAGCCTGGACCGGATCACTGAAGCTTTCTTT,CASSLDRITEAFF
TRBJ2-1,.,TRBV11-2,16,TRBD2,TGTGCCAGCAGCCCGGGACTAGCGGGGGCCTACAATGGGCAGTTCTTC,CASSPGLAGAYNGQFF
TRBJ1-5,.,TRBV7-2,15,.,TGTGCCAGCAGCCGAGGATCGGCTTGGAGTCAGCCCCAGCATTTT,CASSRGSAWSQPQHF
TRBJ2-1,.,TRBV20-1,14,TRBD2,TGCAGTGCCCCTAGCGGGGGGGCCCGCAATGAGCAGTTCTTC,CSAPSGGARNEQFF
TRBJ2-3,many,TRBV9,15,.,TGTGCCAGCAGCGTACTGGGGCGGATCACAGATACGCAGTATTTT,CASSVLGRITDTQYF
TRBJ2-3,.,TRBV5-1,16,TRBD2,TGCGCCAGCAGCCTAGATTTAGCGGGGGGGCTCAACACGCAGTATTTT,CASSLDLAGGLNTQYF
TRBJ1-2,.,TRBV6-2/TRBV6-3,12,.,TGTGCCAGCAGTTACGCGGTTTATGGCTACACCTTC,CASSYAVYGYTF
TRBJ2-2,.,TRBV20-1,12,TRBD1,TGCCTAGGACAGGGGGACACCGGGGAGCTGTTTTTT,CLGQGDTGELFF
TRBJ2-1,many,TRBV20-1,16,TRBD2,TGCAGTGCTAGAGGACTAGCGGGGGGACCCTACAATGAGCAGTTCTTC,CSARGLAGGPYNEQFF
TRBJ2-7,.,TRBV7-2,17,TRBD2,TGTGCCAGCAGCCCTCCGGGACTAGCGGGGCTCTCCTACGAGCAGTACTTC,CASSPPGLAGLSYEQYF
TRBJ2-3,many,TRBV5-4,16,TRBD2,TGTGCCAGCAGCTTGCAGGGACTAGCAAAAACAGATACGCAGTATTTT,CASSLQGLAKTDTQYF
TRBJ1-1,many,TRBV7-9,11,.,TGTGCCAGCAGTCAGATTAATGAAGCTTTCTTT,CASSQINEAFF
TRBJ1-2,many,TRBV7-2,15,.,TGTGCCAGCAGCCCCAATGGGAGGGGGGCCTATGGCTACACCTTC,CASSPNGRGAYGYTF
TRBJ2-3,many,TRBV9,15,TRBD2,TGTGCCAGCAGCGTAGTTAGCGGGGCCTCAGATACGCAGTATTTT,CASSVVSGASDTQYF
TRBJ2-6,many,TRBV3-1,19,.,TGTGCCAGCAGCCCCCTCGTTCGGACAGTCAGCTCTGGGGCCAACGTCCTGACTTTC,CASSPLVRTVSSGANVLTF
TRBJ2-7,many,TRBV4-2,15,.,TGTGCCAGCAGCCAAGAACAGGGATCCTCCTACGAGCAGTACTTC,CASSQEQGSSYEQYF
TRBJ2-1,.,TRBV5-6,12,.,TGTGCCAGCAGCTCTCGCAAAGGGTCGCAGTTCTTC,CASSSRKGSQFF
TRBJ2-5,few,TRBV19,15,.,TGTGCCAGTAGTATAGCGGCCAGTTTACAAGAGACCCAGTACTTC,CASSIAASLQETQYF
TRBJ2-7,many,TRBV20-1,13,TRBD1,TGCAGTGCTAACCGACAGGGGGCTAGCGAGCAGTACTTC,CSANRQGASEQYF
TRBJ1-2,many,TRBV4-3,16,.,TGCGCCAGCAGCCAAGGGAGCGGGGGGGCCAACTATGGCTACACCTTC,CASSQGSGGANYGYTF
TRBJ1-2,.,TRBV4-1,14,.,TGCGCCACCTCAAGGGGCGGGATTAACTATGGCTACACCTTC,CATSRGGINYGYTF
TRBJ1-5,once,TRBV12-3/TRBV12-4,15,TRBD1,TGCGCCAGCAGTTTCTCTTGGGGACAGATTCAGCCCCAGCATTTT,CASSFSWGQIQPQHF
TRBJ1-6,many,TRBV7-2,13,.,TGTGCCAGCAGCTTAGAAGGCAGACCACCCCTCCACTTT,CASSLEGRPPLHF
TRBJ2-7,.,TRBV6-2/TRBV6-3,14,.,TGTGCCAGCAGCTGGGACCGGGGAGTGGAAGAGCAGTACTTC,CASSWDRGVEEQYF
TRBJ2-7,many,TRBV6-5,15,TRBD1,TGTGCCAGCAGTTACAGCTCGACAGGGGGCTCCGAGCAGTACTTC,CASSYSSTGGSEQYF
TRBJ2-3,few,TRBV7-9,14,TRBD1,TGTGCCAGCATGGAAGGGGGCGCAGGGGATACGCAGTATTTT,CASMEGGAGDTQYF
TRBJ2-3,many,TRBV7-2,12,.,TGTGCCAGCAGCTTAGCGCGCAATACGCAGTATTTT,CASSLARNTQYF
TRBJ1-2,few,TRBV7-2,16,.,TGTGCCAGCAGCTTAGCGGGGGTGGGGAGGTTGTATGGCTACACCTTC,CASSLAGVGRLYGYTF
TRBJ1-5,many,TRBV4-2,14,.,TGTGCCAGCAGCCAAGGGAGGGGAATAGGGCCCCAGCATTTT,CASSQGRGIGPQHF
TRBJ2-3,many,TRBV21-1,11,.,TGTGCCAGCAGCAAAGGAGATACGCAGTATTTT,CASSKGDTQYF
TRBJ2-2,.,TRBV7-6,15,TRBD1,TGTGCCAGCAGCCTTGACAGGGGGTGGACCGGGGAGCTGTTTTTT,CASSLDRGWTGELFF
TRBJ2-5,many,TRBV10-3,13,.,TGTGCCATCAGTGATGGGGAGCAAGAGACCCAGTACTTC,CAISDGEQETQYF
TRBJ2-7,few,TRBV27,16,.,TGTGCCAGCAGTTTGTCCAAGGGCTTCAGCATAGACGAGCAGTACTTC,CASSLSKGFSIDEQYF
TRBJ1-6,.,TRBV28,15,.,TGTGCCAGCAGTCCCGTTTCGGCGGGTGATTCACCCCCCCACTTT,CASSPVSAGDSPPHF